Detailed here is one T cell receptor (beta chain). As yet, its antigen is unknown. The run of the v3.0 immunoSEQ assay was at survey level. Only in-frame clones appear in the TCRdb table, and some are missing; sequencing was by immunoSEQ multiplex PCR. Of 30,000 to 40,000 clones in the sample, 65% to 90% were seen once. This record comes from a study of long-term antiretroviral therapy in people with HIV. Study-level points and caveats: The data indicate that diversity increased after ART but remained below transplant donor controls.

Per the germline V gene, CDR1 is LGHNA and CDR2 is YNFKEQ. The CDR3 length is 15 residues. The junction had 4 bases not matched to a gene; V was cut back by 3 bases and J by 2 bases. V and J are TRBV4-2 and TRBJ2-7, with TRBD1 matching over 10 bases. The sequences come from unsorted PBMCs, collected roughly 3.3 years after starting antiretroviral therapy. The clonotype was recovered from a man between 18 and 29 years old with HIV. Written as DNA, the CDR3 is TGTGCCAGCAGCCAGGCCGGGACAGGGGCCTACGAGCAGTACTTC. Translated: CASSQAGTGAYEQYF.